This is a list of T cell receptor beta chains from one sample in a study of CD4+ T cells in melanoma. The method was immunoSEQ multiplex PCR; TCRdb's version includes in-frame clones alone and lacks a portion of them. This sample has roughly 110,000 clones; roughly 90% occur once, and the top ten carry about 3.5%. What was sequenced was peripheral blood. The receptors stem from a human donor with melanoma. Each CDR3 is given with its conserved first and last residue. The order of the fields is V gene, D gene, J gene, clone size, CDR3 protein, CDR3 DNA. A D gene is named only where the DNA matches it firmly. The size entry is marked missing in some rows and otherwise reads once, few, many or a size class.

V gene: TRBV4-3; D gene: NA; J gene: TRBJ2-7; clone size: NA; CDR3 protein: CASSHPRGRGSRGGYEQYF; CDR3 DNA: TGCGCCAGCAGCCACCCAAGGGGTCGGGGTTCTAGGGGGGGCTACGAGCAGTACTTC
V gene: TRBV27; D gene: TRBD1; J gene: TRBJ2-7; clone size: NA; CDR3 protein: CASSFDRGPTYEQYF; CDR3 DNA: TGTGCCAGCAGTTTCGACAGGGGGCCAACCTACGAGCAGTACTTC
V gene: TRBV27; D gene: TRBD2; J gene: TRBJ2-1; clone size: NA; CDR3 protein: CASVKASGRYNEQFF; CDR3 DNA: TGTGCCAGCGTCAAGGCTAGCGGGCGCTACAATGAGCAGTTCTTC
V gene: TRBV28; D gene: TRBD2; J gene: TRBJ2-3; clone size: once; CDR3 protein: CASSPGTTVTDTQYF; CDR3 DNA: TGTGCCAGCAGTCCCGGGACTACCGTCACAGATACGCAGTATTTT
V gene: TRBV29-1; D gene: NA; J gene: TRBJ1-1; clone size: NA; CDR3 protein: CSSGRGDTEAFF; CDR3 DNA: TGCAGCTCCGGACGAGGGGACACTGAAGCTTTCTTT
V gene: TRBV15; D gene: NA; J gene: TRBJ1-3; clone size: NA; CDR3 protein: CATSTAGTSGNTIYF; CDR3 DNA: TGTGCCACGAGCACAGCGGGTACTTCTGGAAACACCATATATTTT
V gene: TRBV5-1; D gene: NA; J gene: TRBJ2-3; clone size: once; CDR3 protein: CASSLDRPTTDTQYF; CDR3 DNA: TGCGCCAGCAGCTTAGACAGGCCGACCACAGATACGCAGTATTTT
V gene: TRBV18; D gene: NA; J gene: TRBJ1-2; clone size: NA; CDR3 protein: CASSPSVVPTGYTF; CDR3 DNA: TGTGCCAGCTCACCATCGGTGGTCCCAACTGGCTACACCTTC
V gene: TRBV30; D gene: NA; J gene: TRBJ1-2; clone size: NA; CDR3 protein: CASERVLYGYTF; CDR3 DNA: TGTGCCTCGGAACGGGTCCTCTATGGCTACACCTTC
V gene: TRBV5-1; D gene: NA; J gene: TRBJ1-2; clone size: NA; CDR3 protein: CASSFQGNYGYTF; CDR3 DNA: TGCGCCAGCAGCTTCCAGGGGAACTATGGCTACACCTTC
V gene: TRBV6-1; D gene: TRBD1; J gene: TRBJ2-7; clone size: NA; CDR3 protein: CASTSDRYGGEQYF; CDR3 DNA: TGTGCCAGCACCTCGGACAGGTATGGCGGCGAGCAGTACTTC
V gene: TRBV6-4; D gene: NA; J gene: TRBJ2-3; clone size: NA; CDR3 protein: CASSVRQSETQYF; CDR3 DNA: TGTGCCAGCAGTGTGAGACAGTCGGAAACGCAGTATTTT
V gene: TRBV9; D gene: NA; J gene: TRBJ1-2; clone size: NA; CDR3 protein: CASSAHTSGFGYTF; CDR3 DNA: TGTGCCAGCAGCGCCCATACTTCAGGTTTTGGCTACACCTTC
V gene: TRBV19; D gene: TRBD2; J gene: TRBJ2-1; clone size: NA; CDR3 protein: CASRYGLAGGLQFF; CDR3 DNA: TGTGCCAGTAGATATGGGCTAGCGGGGGGACTACAGTTCTTC
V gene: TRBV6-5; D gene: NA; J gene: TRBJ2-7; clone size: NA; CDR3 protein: CASSKTPGDEQYF; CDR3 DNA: TGTGCCAGCAGCAAGACTCCGGGGGACGAGCAGTACTTC
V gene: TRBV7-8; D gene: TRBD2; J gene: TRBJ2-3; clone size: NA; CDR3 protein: CASSPGTNPTDTQYF; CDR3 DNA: TGTGCCAGCAGCCCAGGGACTAACCCCACAGATACGCAGTATTTT
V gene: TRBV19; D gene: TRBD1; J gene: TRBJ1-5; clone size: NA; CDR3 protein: CASSIFHRDRGLDQPQHF; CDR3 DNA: TGTGCCAGTAGTATTTTCCACCGGGACAGGGGGCTGGATCAGCCCCAGCATTTT
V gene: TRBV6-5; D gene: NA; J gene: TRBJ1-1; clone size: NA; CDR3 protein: CASSYQTGNTEAFF; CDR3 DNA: TGTGCCAGCAGTTACCAGACGGGGAACACTGAAGCTTTCTTT
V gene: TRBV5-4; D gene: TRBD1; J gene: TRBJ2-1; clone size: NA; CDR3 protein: CASSLGTGGPYNEQFF; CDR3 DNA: TGTGCCAGCAGCTTGGGGACAGGGGGCCCCTACAATGAGCAGTTCTTC
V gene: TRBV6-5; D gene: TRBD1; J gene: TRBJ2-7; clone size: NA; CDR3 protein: CASTGQGRYEQYF; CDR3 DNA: TGTGCCAGCACGGGACAGGGGAGGTACGAGCAGTACTTC
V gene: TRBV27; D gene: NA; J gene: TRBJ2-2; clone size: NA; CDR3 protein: CASRLAANTGELFF; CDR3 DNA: TGTGCCAGCAGGCTAGCTGCGAACACCGGGGAGCTGTTTTTT
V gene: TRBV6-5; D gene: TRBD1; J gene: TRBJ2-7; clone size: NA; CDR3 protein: CASRYRGSSEQYF; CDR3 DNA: TGTGCCAGCAGATACAGGGGGAGTAGCGAGCAGTACTTC
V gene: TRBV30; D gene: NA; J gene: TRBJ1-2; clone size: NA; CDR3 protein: CAWKEYGGDGYTF; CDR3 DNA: TGTGCCTGGAAGGAATATGGAGGGGATGGCTACACCTTC
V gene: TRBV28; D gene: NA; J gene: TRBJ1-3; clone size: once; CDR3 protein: CASSLQGRWNTIYF; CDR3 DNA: TGTGCCAGCAGTTTACAGGGTCGGTGGAACACCATATATTTT
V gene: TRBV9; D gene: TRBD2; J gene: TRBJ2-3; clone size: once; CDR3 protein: CASSVDPSGGGTDTQYF; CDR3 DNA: TGTGCCAGCAGCGTAGATCCTAGCGGGGGAGGCACAGATACGCAGTATTTT
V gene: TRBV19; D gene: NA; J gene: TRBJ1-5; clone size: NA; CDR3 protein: CASTRRGGVGNQPQHF; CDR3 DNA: TGTGCCAGTACTAGACGGGGGGGAGTGGGCAATCAGCCCCAGCATTTT
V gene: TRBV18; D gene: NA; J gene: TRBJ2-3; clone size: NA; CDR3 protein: CASSPPISTDTQYF; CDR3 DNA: TGTGCCAGCTCACCACCGATTAGCACAGATACGCAGTATTTT
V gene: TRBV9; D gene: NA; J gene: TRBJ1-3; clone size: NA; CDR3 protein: CASRSGNTIYF; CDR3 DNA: TGTGCCAGCAGGTCTGGAAACACCATATATTTT
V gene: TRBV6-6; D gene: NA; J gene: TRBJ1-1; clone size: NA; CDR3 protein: CASSAEGEAFF; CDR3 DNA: TGTGCCAGCAGCGCAGAGGGTGAAGCTTTCTTT
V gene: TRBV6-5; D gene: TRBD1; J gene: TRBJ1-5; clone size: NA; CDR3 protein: CASSYRRDRANQPQHF; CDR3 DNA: TGTGCCAGCAGTTACCGCCGGGACAGGGCCAATCAGCCCCAGCATTTT
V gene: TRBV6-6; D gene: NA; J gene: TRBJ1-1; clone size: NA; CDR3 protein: CASSYGLAGSTEAFF; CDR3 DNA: TGTGCCAGCAGTTACGGTCTTGCGGGGAGCACTGAAGCTTTCTTT
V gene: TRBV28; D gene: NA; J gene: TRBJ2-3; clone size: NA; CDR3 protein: CASSLPGGTDTQYF; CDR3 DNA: TGTGCCAGCAGTTTACCGGGCGGGACAGATACGCAGTATTTT
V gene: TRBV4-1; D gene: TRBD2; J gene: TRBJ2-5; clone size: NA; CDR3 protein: CASSQEQLAGGPGETQYF; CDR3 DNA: TGCGCCAGCAGCCAAGAGCAACTAGCGGGAGGGCCAGGAGAGACCCAGTACTTC
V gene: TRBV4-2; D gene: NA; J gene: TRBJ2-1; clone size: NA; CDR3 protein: CASSQGLGNYNEQFF; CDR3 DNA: TGTGCCAGCAGCCAAGGACTAGGGAACTACAATGAGCAGTTCTTC
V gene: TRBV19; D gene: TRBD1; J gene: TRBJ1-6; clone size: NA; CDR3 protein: CASSRQGDSPLHF; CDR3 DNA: TGTGCCAGTAGCAGACAGGGCGATTCACCCCTCCACTTT
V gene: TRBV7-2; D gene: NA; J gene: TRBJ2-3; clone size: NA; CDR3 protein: CASSQVTDTQYF; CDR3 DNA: TGTGCCAGCAGCCAAGTCACAGATACGCAGTATTTT
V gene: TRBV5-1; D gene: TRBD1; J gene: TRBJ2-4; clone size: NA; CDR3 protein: CASSRTGTSDIQYF; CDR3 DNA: TGCGCCAGCAGCAGGACAGGGACTTCGGACATTCAGTACTTC
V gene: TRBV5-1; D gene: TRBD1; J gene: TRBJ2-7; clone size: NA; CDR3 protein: CASSLIGQGGEQYF; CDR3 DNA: TGCGCCAGCAGCTTGATTGGACAGGGTGGCGAGCAGTACTTC
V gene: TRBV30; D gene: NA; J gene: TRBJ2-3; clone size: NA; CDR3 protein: CAWSTKEGSYTDTQYF; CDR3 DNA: TGTGCCTGGAGTACTAAGGAGGGGTCTTACACAGATACGCAGTATTTT
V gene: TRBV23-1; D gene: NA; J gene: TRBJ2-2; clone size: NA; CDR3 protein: CASILTGTGELFF; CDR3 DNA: TGCGCCAGCATCCTGACCGGGACCGGGGAGCTGTTTTTT
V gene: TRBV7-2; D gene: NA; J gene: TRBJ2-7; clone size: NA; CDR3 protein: CASSLAGNNPNLYEQYF; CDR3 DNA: TGTGCCAGCAGCTTAGCGGGTAACAATCCCAATCTCTACGAGCAGTACTTC
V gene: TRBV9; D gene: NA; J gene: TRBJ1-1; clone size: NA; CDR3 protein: CASSVAEGSGTEAFF; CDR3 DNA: TGTGCCAGCAGCGTAGCCGAGGGTTCAGGCACTGAAGCTTTCTTT
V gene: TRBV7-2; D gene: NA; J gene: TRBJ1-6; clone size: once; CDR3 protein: CASSLDASGNNSPLHF; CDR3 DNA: TGTGCCAGCAGCTTAGACGCCTCTGGGAATAATTCACCCCTCCACTTT
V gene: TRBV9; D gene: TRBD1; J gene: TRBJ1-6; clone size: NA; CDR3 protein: CASSARDRVGVSPLHF; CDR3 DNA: TGTGCCAGCAGCGCCCGGGACAGGGTAGGGGTTTCACCCCTCCACTTT
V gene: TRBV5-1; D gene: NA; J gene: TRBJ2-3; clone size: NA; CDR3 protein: CASSFEGQTDTQYF; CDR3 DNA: TGCGCCAGCAGCTTCGAGGGGCAGACAGATACGCAGTATTTT
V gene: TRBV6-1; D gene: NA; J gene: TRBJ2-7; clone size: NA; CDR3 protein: CASSEGVPYEQYF; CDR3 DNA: TGTGCCAGCAGTGAAGGGGTCCCCTACGAGCAGTACTTC
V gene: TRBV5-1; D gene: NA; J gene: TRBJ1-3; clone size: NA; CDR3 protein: CASSTGGANSGNTIYF; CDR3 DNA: TGCGCCAGCAGCACCGGGGGGGCTAACTCTGGAAACACCATATATTTT
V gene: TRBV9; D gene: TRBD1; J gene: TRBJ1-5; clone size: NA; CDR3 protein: CASSVTSDRAQPQHF; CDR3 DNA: TGTGCCAGCAGCGTAACCTCGGACAGGGCTCAGCCCCAGCATTTT
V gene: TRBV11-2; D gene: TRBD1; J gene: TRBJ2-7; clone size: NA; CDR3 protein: CASNHGTGPYEQYF; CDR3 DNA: TGTGCCAGCAACCACGGGACAGGTCCCTACGAGCAGTACTTC
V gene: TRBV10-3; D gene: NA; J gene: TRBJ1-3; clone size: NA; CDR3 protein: CAIRGRTGASGNTIYF; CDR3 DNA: TGTGCCATCAGGGGAAGAACAGGTGCCTCTGGAAACACCATATATTTT
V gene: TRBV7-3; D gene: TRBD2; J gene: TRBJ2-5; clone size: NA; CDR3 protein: CASSVAGPTPETQYF; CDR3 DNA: TGTGCCAGCAGCGTAGCGGGCCCCACCCCAGAGACCCAGTACTTC